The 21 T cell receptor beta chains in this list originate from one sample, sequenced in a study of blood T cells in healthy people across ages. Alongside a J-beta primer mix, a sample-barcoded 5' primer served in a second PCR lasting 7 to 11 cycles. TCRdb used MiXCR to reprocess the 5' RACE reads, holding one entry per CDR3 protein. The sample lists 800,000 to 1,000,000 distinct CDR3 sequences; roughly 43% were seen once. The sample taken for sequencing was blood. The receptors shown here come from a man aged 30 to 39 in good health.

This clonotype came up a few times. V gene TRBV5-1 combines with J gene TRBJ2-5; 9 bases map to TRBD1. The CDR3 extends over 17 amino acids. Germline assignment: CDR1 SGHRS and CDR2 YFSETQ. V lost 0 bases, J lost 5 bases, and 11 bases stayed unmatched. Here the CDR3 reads CASSLDSGTGPLETQYF. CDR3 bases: TGCGCCAGCAGCTTGGATTCCGGGACAGGGCCTTTGGAGACCCAGTACTTC.

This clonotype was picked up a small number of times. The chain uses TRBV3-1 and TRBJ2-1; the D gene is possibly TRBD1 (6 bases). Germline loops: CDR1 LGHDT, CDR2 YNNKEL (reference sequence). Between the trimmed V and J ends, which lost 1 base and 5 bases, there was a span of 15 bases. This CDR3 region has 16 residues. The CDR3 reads CASSQARRGTHNEQFF. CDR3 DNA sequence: TGTGCCAGCAGCCAAGCTCGTAGAGGGACACACAATGAGCAGTTCTTC.

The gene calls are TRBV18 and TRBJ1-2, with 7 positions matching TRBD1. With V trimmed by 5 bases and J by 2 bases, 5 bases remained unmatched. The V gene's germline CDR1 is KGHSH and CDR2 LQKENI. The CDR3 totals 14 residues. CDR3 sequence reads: CASSAGQLNYGYTF. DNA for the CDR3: TGTGCCAGCTCAGCGGGACAGCTCAACTATGGCTACACCTTC.

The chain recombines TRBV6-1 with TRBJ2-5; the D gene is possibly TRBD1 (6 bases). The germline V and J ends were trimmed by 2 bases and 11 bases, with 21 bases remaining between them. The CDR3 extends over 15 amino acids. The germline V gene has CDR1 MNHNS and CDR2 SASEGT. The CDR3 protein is CASSEQGTNYNEQYF. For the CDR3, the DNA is TGTGCCAGCAGTGAACAAGGGACAAATTACAATGAGCAGTACTTC.

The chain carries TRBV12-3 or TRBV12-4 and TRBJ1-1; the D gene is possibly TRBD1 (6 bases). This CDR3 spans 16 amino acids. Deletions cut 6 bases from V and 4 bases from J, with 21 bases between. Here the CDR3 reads CASSHWGTGRSTEAFF. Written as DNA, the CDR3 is TGTGCCAGCAGCCACTGGGGAACAGGGCGGAGCACTGAAGCTTTCTTT.

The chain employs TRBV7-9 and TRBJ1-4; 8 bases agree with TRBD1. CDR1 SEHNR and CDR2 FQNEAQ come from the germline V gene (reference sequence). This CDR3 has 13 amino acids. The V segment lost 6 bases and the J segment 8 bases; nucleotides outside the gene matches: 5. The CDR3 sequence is CASRGQGSEKLFF. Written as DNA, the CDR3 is TGTGCCAGCAGAGGACAGGGAAGCGAAAAACTGTTTTTT.

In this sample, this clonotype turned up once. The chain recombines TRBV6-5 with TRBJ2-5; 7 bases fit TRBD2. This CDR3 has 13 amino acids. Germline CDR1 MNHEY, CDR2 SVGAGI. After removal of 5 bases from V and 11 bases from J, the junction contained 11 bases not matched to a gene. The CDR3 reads CASSPPTSVAQYF. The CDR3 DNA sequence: TGTGCCAGCAGTCCCCCCACTAGCGTGGCGCAGTACTTC.

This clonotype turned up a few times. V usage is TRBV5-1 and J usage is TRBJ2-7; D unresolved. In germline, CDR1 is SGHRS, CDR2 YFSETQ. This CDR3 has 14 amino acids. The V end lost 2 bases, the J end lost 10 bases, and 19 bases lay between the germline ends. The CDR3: CASSLTAQRASQYF. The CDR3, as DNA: TGCGCCAGCAGCTTAACAGCCCAAAGGGCGTCCCAGTACTTC.

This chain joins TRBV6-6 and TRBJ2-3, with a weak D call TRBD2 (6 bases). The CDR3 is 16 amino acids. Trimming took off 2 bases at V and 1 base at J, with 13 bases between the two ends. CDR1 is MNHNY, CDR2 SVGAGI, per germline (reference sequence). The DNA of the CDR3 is TGTGCCAGCAGTTACGGGACTGGGCTGGGCACAGATACGCAGTATTTT. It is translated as CASSYGTGLGTDTQYF.

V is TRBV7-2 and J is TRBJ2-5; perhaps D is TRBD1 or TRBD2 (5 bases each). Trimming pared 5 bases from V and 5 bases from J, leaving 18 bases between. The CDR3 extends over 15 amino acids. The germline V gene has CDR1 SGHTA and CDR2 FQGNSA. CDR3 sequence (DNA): TGTGCCAGCAGCCGGACAAGGGCGGGTGGGGAGACCCAGTACTTC. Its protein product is CASSRTRAGGETQYF. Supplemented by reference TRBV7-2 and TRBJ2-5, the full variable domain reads GAGVSQSPSNKVTEKGKDVELRCDPISGHTALYWYRQSLGQGLEFLIYFQGNSAPDKSGLPSDRFSAERTGGSVSTLTIQRTQQEDSAVYLCASSRTRAGGETQYFGPGTRLLVL.

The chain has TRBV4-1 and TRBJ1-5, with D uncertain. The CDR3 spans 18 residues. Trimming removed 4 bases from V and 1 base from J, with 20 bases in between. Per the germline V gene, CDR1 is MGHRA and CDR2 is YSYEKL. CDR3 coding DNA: TGCGCCAGCAGCCGGGTGGCAGGAGGATCCCAAAGCAATCAGCCCCAGCATTTT. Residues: CASSRVAGGSQSNQPQHF.

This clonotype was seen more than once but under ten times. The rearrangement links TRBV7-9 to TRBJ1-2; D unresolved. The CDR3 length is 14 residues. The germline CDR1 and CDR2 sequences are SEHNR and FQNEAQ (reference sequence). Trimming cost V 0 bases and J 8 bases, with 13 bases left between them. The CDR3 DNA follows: TGTGCCAGCAGCTTAGCGGTATTGGGTACCGGCTACACCTTC. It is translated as CASSLAVLGTGYTF.

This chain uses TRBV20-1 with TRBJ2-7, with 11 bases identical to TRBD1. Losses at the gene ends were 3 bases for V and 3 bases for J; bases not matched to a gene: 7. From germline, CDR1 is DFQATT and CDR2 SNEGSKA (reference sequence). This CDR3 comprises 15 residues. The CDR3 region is CSASYRDRGSYEQYF. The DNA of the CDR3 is TGCAGTGCTAGCTACCGGGACAGGGGGAGCTACGAGCAGTACTTC.

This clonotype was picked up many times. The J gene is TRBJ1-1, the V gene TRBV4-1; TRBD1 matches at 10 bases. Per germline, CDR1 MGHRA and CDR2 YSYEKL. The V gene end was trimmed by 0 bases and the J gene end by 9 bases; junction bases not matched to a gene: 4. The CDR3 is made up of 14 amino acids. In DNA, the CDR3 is TGCGCCAGCAGCCAAGATTGGACAGGGGGTAAAGCTTTCTTT. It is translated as CASSQDWTGGKAFF.

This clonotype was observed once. In DNA form, the CDR3 reads TGTGCCACCACGGGGACAACGGACGGAGATACGCAGTATTTT. This codes for CATTGTTDGDTQYF. The rearrangement joins TRBV24-1 to TRBJ2-3, with a weak D call TRBD1 (6 bases). V was clipped by 8 bases and J by 5 bases, with 16 bases between them. CDR3 length: 14 residues. Germline loops: CDR1 KGHDR, CDR2 SFDVKD.

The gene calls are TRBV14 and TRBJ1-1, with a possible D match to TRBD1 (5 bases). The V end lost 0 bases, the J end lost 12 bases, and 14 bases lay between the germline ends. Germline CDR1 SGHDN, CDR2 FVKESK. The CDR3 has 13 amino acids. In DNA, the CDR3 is TGTGCCAGCAGCCAAGATCTTGAGGGGTTGCCTTTCTTT. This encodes CASSQDLEGLPFF.

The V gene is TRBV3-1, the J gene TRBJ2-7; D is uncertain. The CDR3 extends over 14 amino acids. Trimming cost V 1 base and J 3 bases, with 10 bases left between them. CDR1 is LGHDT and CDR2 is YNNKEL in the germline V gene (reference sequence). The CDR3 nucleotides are TGTGCCAGCAGCCAAGGACCAGACCTCTACGAGCAGTACTTC. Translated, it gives CASSQGPDLYEQYF.

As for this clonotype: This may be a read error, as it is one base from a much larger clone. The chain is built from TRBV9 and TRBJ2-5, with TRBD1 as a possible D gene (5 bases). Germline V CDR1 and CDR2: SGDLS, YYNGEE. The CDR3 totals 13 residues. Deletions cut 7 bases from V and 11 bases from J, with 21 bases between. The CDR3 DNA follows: TGTGCCAGCGGGGCCAACGTTCATCATGAGCAGTACTTC. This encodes CASGANVHHEQYF.

The CDR3 here is CASSPDRENTEAFF. The CDR3 bases are TGTGCCAGCAGCCCCGACAGGGAGAACACTGAAGCTTTCTTT. The chain combines TRBV4-2 with TRBJ1-1; TRBD1 matches 7 bases. V shed 4 bases and J 1 base; nucleotides not matched to a gene: 3. The CDR3 runs to 14 residues. Per germline, CDR1 LGHNA and CDR2 YNFKEQ.

The CDR3 DNA is TGTGCCAGGGGGACAAGTGAGACCCAGTACTTC. This sequence encodes CARGTSETQYF. The chain couples TRBV10-3 to TRBJ2-5, with D perhaps TRBD1 (6 bases). Germline values: CDR1 ENHRY, CDR2 SYGVKD. V gave up 10 bases and J gave up 5 bases, with 11 bases separating them. This CDR3 spans 11 amino acids.

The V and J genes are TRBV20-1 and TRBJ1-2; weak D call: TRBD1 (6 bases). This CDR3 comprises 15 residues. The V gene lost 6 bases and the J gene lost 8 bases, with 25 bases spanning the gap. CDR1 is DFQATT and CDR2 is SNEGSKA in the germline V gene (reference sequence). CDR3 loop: CSARGGQGLRSGYTF. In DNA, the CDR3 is TGCAGTGCCCGGGGGGGGCAGGGGCTGCGATCAGGCTACACCTTC.